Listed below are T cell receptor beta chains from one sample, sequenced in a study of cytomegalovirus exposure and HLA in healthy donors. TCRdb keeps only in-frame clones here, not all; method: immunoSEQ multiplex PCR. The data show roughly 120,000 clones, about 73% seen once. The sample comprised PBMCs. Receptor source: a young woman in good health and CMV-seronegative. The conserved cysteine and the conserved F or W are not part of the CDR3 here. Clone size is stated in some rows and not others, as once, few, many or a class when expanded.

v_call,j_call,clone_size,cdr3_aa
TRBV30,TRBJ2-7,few,AWRQSDYEQY
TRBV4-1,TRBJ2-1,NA,ASSQEDWWEWVNNEQF
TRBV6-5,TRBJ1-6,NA,ATYNSPLH
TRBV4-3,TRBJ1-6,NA,ASSQDWGQSSPLH
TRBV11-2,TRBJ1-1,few,ASSADRVRAF
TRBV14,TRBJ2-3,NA,ASSHFSGGLLVPDTQY
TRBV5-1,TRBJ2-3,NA,ASSPGGALDTQY
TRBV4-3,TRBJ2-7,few,ASSQALQASGNNEQY
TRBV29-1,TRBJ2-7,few,SVEVADYEQY
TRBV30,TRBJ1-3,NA,AWSVQSFSGNTIY
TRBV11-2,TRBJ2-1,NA,ASSLGEYRTSSYNEQF
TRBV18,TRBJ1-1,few,ASSNSGNTEAF
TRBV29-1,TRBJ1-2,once,SVNRVYGYT
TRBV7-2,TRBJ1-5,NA,ASSARQGQEPQH
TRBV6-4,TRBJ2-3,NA,ASSEIAGNTDTQY
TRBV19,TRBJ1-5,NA,ASRNGQGWDQPQH
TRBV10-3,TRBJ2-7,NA,AISEALTGISYEQY
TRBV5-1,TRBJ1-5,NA,ASSLVGGEPQH
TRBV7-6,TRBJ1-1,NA,ASSSRWGQNTEAF
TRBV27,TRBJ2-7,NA,ASRVAGSYEQY
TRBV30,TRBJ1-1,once,AWSRGGTEAF
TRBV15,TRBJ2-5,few,ATSRGPQGRETQY
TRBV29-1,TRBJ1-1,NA,STETGNTEAF
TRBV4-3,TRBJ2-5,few,ASSHATSGALETQY
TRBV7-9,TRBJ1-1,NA,ASSESGLSNTEAF
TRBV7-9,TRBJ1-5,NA,ASSRTGASNQPQH
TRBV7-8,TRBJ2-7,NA,ASSYLRGAGVRYEQY
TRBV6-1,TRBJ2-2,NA,ASRAGSNTGELF
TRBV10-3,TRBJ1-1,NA,AISGTGANTEAF
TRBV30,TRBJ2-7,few,AWGPGQADEQY
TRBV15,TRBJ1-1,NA,ATSREGVMNTEAF
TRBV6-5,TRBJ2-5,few,ASSYSTGGEQETQY
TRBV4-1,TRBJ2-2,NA,ASSRGGKLGELF
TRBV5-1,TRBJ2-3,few,ASSFSGSADTQY
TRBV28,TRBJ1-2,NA,ASSSDRAGYT
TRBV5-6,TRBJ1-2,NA,ASSSQSIYGYT
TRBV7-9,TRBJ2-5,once,ASSLRGGAETQY
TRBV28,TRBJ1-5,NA,ASSLQPQH
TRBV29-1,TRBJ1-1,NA,SAAVTREAF
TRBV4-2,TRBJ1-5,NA,ASSPGHTSNQPQH
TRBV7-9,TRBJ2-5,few,ASSQGLAGGETQY
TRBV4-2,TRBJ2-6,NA,ASSQASDVSGANVLT
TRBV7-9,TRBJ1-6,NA,ASGRGPYNSPLH
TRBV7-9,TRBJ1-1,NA,ASSSGAGTGGTEAF
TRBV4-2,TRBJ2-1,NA,ASSQDLAGLGEQF
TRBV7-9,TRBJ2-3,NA,ASSRQGDTQY
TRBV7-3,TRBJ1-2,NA,ASSRQAGDGYT
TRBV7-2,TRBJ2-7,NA,ASSLEGLAIYEQY
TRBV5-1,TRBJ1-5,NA,ASSPGGYSNQPQH
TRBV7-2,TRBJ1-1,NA,ASSFLLGQGMNTEAF
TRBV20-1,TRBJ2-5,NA,SVLMQETQY
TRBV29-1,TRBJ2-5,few,SAGTGTFQETQY
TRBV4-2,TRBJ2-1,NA,ASSQVGGRVYNEQF